This note documents a single T cell receptor (beta chain) sequence. The antigen is unknown. Deletions cut 1 base from V and 3 bases from J, with 12 bases between. CDR1 and CDR2 from the germline V gene are SNHLY and FYNNEI. The CDR3 runs 15 residues. This sample was taken from a study of cytomegalovirus exposure and HLA in healthy donors. Study results and limitations: Later work found most CMV-associated TCR beta chains apparently HLA-restricted.

The PCR ran on 60 Vbeta and 13 Jbeta primers. Clones were read by immunoSEQ multiplex PCR, and TCRdb kept only the in-frame ones, dropping some. Of about 160,000 clones listed, approximately 80% are singletons. This receptor was obtained from a male donor in good health and CMV-seropositive. The source material was PBMCs. V usage is TRBV2 and J usage is TRBJ1-1, with D unresolved. CDR3 sequence: CASSEGGLGDTEAFF. The CDR3 coding sequence is TGTGCCAGCAGTGAAGGAGGGCTTGGTGACACTGAAGCTTTCTTT.